A selection of T cell receptor beta chains follows, all from one sample in a study of cytomegalovirus exposure and HLA in healthy donors. The assay was immunoSEQ multiplex PCR, and TCRdb's table has in-frame clones only and misses some. The sample consists of approximately 95,000 clones, over 70% of them appearing once. Sequencing used PBMCs. These receptors originate from a man younger than 35 in good health and CMV-seropositive. The CDR3 runs from the conserved cysteine through the conserved F or W. Each record gives: CDR3 DNA, CDR3 protein, V gene, J gene, D gene, clone size. A D gene is named only where the DNA matches it firmly. Expanded clones are given a class, and other clones once, few, many or no size at all.

TGTGCCACTAAGACAGGGACCGATAGCAATCAGCCCCAGCATTTT	CATKTGTDSNQPQHF	TRBV6-1	TRBJ1-5	TRBD1	once
TGTGCCAGCTTCCCCACTAGCGGGGGGCCCTACGAGCAGTACTTC	CASFPTSGGPYEQYF	TRBV2	TRBJ2-7	TRBD2	-
TGTGCCAGCAGTTCCCCCGGGACAGGGAATGAAAAACTGTTTTTT	CASSSPGTGNEKLFF	TRBV28	TRBJ1-4	TRBD1	-
TGCGCCAGCAGCCCGGAGCGGGGGGGCTGGGATACGCAGTATTTT	CASSPERGGWDTQYF	TRBV5-1	TRBJ2-3	TRBD2	-
TGCGCCAGCAGCTTTGGGTCAGGGGGCACAGATACGCAGTATTTT	CASSFGSGGTDTQYF	TRBV5-1	TRBJ2-3	-	once
TGTGCCAGTAAAGCTAGCGGAACCAAAGAGACCCAGTACTTC	CASKASGTKETQYF	TRBV19	TRBJ2-5	TRBD2	-
TGTGCCAGCAGCGCCCCGGGACAGTCCCTTTACGAGCAGTACTTC	CASSAPGQSLYEQYF	TRBV7-9	TRBJ2-7	TRBD1	-
TGTGCCAGCGCCGGGACAGGGTACAATGAGCAGTTCTTC	CASAGTGYNEQFF	TRBV2	TRBJ2-1	TRBD1	-
TGTGCCAGCAGCATTAGCGGGGGGGCCATAAAGACCCAGTACTTC	CASSISGGAIKTQYF	TRBV6-5	TRBJ2-5	TRBD2	-
TGTGCCAGCAGCCCAACAAAGAGGCGATGGAATCTGGATACGCAGTATTTT	CASSPTKRRWNLDTQYF	TRBV28	TRBJ2-3	-	-
TGTGCCAGCAGTGACTCGCGGGGCGGAGGGCAGTATTTT	CASSDSRGGGQYF	TRBV6-4	TRBJ2-3	-	-
TGTGCCAGCTCACCACCGGGTTCGGGGGCGGAATGGGGACGGGGGGGATACGAGCAGTACTTC	CASSPPGSGAEWGRGGYEQYF	TRBV18	TRBJ2-7	TRBD2	-
TGCGCCAGCAGCCAAGATCGCGGGGTAATGAACACTGAAGCTTTCTTT	CASSQDRGVMNTEAFF	TRBV4-1	TRBJ1-1	-	-
TGCGCCAGCAGACAGAGGGTGGAGCAGTTCTTC	CASRQRVEQFF	TRBV5-1	TRBJ2-1	-	-
TGCAGCGCCGCGACTAGCGGGGGGGGTGAGCAGTACTTC	CSAATSGGGEQYF	TRBV29-1	TRBJ2-7	TRBD2	once
TGTGCCAGTAGACCCTTCGAGGGGGCGAATATAGATACGCAGTATTTT	CASRPFEGANIDTQYF	TRBV19	TRBJ2-3	TRBD1	-
TGTGCCTGGACACCGGGAACCGGGGAGCTGTTTTTT	CAWTPGTGELFF	TRBV30	TRBJ2-2	-	-
TGTGCCACCAGCAAAAGCGGGTTGAACCACCCGAGGGCCAATCAGCCCCAGCATTTT	CATSKSGLNHPRANQPQHF	TRBV15	TRBJ1-5	-	-
TGTGCCAGCAGCGTAGCCGGGGGGGCAGTCTATGGCTACACCTTC	CASSVAGGAVYGYTF	TRBV9	TRBJ1-2	-	few
TGCGCCAGTAGACAGGGACAGGAGACCGGGGAGCTGTTTTTT	CASRQGQETGELFF	TRBV5-1	TRBJ2-2	TRBD1	few
TGCGCCAGCAGCCAAAACCCAGGACTAGCCGTTACGCAGTATTTT	CASSQNPGLAVTQYF	TRBV4-1	TRBJ2-3	TRBD2	once
TGTGCCAGCAGTTCACTGACAGGGGAGGATTACGAGCAGTACTTC	CASSSLTGEDYEQYF	TRBV6-5	TRBJ2-7	TRBD1	-
TGTGCCAGCAGCTCTAGTATAGGGGGATACTACGAGCAGTACTTC	CASSSSIGGYYEQYF	TRBV7-2	TRBJ2-7	-	-
TGTGCCAGCAGTCCTAACCAGGGGGCGGACACTGAAGCTTTCTTT	CASSPNQGADTEAFF	TRBV27	TRBJ1-1	TRBD1	-
TGTGCCAGCAGCCATCAGGTCAGGGGAGGGCTCTCTGGGGCCAACGTCCTGACTTTC	CASSHQVRGGLSGANVLTF	TRBV4-2	TRBJ2-6	-	-
TGTGCCAGCAGCGTCCGACAAGGGGGACCCCTTAATTCACCCCTCCACTTT	CASSVRQGGPLNSPLHF	TRBV5-4	TRBJ1-6	-	-
TGTGCCAGCAGTCCTTCCCTGAGCGGGCCCCAGCATTTT	CASSPSLSGPQHF	TRBV28	TRBJ1-5	-	-
TGTGCCAGCAGCGTGGGTAGCGGGGGGGCCGGGTCCTACGAGCAGTACTTC	CASSVGSGGAGSYEQYF	TRBV9	TRBJ2-7	TRBD2	-
TGCGCCAGCAGCTTGAACGCCGGACAGGGGGTGCACAATGAGCAGTTCTTC	CASSLNAGQGVHNEQFF	TRBV5-1	TRBJ2-1	TRBD1	-
TGTGCCAGCAGCTTAGGGGCCCAAAATGAAAAACTGTTTTTT	CASSLGAQNEKLFF	TRBV11-2	TRBJ1-4	-	-
TGCAGCGTTGTTAGGCTAGCACCCTACGAGCAGTACTTC	CSVVRLAPYEQYF	TRBV29-1	TRBJ2-7	-	-